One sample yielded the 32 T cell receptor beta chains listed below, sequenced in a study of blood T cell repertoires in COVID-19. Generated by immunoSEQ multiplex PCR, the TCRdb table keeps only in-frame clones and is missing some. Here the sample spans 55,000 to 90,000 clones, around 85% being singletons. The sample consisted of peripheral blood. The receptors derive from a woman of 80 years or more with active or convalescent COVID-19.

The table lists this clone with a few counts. The DNA of the CDR3 is TGCGCCAGCAGGGAACGGCGGCTAGCGGGGGGCCTCACCACCGGGGAGCTGTTTTTT. Its translation: CASRERRLAGGLTTGELFF. The chain combines TRBV5-1 with TRBJ2-2; 11 bases fit TRBD2. V dropped 5 bases and J dropped 4; count of bases not matched to a gene: 16. The CDR3 has 19 residues. The germline V gene has CDR1 SGHRS and CDR2 YFSETQ.

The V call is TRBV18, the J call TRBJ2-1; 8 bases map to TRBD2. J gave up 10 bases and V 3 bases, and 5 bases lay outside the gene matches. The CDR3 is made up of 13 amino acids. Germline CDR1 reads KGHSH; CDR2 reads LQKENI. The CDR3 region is CASSPVIAGEQFF. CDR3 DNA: TGTGCCAGCTCACCTGTTATAGCGGGGGAGCAGTTCTTC.

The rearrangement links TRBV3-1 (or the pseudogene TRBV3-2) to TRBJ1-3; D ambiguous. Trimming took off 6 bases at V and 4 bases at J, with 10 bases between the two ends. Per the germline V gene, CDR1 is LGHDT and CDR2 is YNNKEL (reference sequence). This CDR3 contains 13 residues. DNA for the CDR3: TGTGCCAGCAGTCCACCCTACGGAAACACCATATATTTT. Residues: CASSPPYGNTIYF.

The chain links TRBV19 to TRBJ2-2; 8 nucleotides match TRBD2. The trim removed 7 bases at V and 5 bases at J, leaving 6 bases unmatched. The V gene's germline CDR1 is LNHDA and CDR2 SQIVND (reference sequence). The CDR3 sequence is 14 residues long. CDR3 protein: CASIAGRWTGELFF. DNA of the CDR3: TGTGCCAGTATAGCGGGGAGGTGGACCGGGGAGCTGTTTTTT. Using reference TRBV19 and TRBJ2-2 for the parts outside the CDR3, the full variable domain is DGGITQSPKYLFRKEGQNVTLSCEQNLNHDAMYWYRQDPGQGLRLIYYSQIVNDFQKGDIAEGYSVSREKKESFPLTVTSAQKNPTAFYLCASIAGRWTGELFFGEGSRLTVL.

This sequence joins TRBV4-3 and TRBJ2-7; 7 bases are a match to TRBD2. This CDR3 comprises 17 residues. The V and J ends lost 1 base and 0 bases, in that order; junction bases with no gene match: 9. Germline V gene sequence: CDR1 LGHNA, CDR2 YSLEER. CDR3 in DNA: TGCGCCAGCAGCCAAGTCGCGGGGGAAATGGGCTCCTACGAGCAGTACTTC. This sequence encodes CASSQVAGEMGSYEQYF.

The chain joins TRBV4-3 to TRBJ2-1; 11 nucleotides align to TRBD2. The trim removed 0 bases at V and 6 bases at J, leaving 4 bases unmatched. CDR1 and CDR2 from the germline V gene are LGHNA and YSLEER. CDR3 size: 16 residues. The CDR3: CASSQDSSGGINEQFF. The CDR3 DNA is TGCGCCAGCAGCCAAGATTCTAGCGGGGGGATCAATGAGCAGTTCTTC.

DNA of the CDR3: TGTGCCAGCAGCTTACGGACAGGGGACTCCTACGAGCAGTACTTC. This encodes CASSLRTGDSYEQYF. The chain has TRBV7-2 and TRBJ2-7; 9 nucleotides line up with TRBD1. The trim removed 2 bases at V and 0 bases at J, leaving 2 bases unmatched. The CDR3 contains 15 residues. Germline loops: CDR1 SGHTA, CDR2 FQGNSA.

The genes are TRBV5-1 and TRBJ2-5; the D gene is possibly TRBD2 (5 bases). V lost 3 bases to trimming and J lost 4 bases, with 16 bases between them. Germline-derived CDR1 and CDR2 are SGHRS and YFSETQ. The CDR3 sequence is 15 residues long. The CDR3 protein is CASSYLGVGRETQYF. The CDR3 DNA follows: TGCGCCAGCAGCTACCTGGGAGTAGGGCGAGAGACCCAGTACTTC. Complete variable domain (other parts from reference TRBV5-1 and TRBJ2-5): KAGVTQTPRYLIKTRGQQVTLSCSPISGHRSVSWYQQTPGQGLQFLFEYFSETQRNKGNFPGRFSGRQFSNSRSEMNVSTLELGDSALYLCASSYLGVGRETQYFGPGTRLLVL.

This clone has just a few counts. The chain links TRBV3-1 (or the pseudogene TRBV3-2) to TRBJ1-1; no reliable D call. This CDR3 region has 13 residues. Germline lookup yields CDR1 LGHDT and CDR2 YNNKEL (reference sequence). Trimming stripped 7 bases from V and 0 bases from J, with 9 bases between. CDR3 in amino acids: CASTLNMNTEAFF. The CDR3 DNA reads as TGTGCCAGCACATTAAACATGAACACTGAAGCTTTCTTT.

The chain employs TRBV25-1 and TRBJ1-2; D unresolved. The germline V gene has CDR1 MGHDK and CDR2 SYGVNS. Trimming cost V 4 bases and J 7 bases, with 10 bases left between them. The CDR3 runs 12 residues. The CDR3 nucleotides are TGTGCCAGCAGTGGTGGTGGCGGTGGCTACACCTTC. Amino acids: CASSGGGGGYTF.

The CDR3 sequence is CASSGQGRQTQYF. The CDR3 nucleotides are TGTGCCAGCAGTGGACAGGGAAGACAGACCCAGTACTTC. The chain links TRBV27 to TRBJ2-5, with 8 positions matching TRBD1. This CDR3 is 13 amino acids long. Trimming at V came to 5 bases and at J to 6 bases, leaving 5 bases not matched to a gene. Germline values: CDR1 MNHEY, CDR2 SMNVEV (reference sequence).

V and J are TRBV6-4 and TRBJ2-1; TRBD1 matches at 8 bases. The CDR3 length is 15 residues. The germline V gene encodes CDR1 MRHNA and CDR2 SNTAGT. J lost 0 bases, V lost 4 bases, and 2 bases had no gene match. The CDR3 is CASSVDRDSYNEQFF. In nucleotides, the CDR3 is TGTGCCAGCAGTGTGGACAGGGACTCCTACAATGAGCAGTTCTTC.

Written as DNA, the CDR3 is TGCGCCAGCAGTGAGTCGATGGGAGATGGCTACACCTTC. Residues: CASSESMGDGYTF. V and J are TRBV10-2 and TRBJ1-2; D is ambiguous. The CDR3 has 13 amino acids. The V end was cut by 0 bases, the J end by 6 bases, with 8 bases between. Germline-derived CDR1 and CDR2 are WSHSY and SAAADI.

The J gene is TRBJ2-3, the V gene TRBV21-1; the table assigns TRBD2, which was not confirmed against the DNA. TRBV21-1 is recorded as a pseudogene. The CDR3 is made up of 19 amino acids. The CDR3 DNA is TGTGCCAGCAGCAAATCGCCGCTAGCGGGGGGGCCGGGCACAGATACGCAGTATTTT. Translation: CASSKSPLAGGPGTDTQYF.

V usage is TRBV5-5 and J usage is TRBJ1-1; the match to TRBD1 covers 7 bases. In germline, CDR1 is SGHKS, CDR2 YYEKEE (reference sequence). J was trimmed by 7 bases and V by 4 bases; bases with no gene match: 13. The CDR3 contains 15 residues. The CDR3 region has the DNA TGTGCCAGCAGCATCGGCCCAGGGGGAGCGATTGAAGCTTTCTTT. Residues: CASSIGPGGAIEAFF.

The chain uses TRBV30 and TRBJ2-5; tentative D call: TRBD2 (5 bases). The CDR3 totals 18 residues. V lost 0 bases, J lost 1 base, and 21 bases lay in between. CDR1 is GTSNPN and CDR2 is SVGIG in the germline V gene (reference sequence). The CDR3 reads CAWSVPFGREQPQETQYF. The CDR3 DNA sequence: TGTGCCTGGAGTGTACCTTTCGGTCGGGAACAGCCCCAAGAGACCCAGTACTTC.

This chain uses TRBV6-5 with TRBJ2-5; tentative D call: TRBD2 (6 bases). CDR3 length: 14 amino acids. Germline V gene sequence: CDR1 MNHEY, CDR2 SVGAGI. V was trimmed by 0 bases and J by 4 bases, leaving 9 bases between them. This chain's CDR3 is CASSYSWGVETQYF. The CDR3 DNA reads TGTGCCAGCAGTTACTCCTGGGGGGTAGAGACCCAGTACTTC.

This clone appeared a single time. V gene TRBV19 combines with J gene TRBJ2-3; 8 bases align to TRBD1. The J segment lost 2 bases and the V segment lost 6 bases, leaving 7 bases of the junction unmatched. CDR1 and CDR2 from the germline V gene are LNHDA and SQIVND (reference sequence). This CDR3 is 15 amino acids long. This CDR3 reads CASSPGQGNTDTQYF. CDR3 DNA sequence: TGTGCCAGTAGCCCAGGACAGGGTAACACAGATACGCAGTATTTT.

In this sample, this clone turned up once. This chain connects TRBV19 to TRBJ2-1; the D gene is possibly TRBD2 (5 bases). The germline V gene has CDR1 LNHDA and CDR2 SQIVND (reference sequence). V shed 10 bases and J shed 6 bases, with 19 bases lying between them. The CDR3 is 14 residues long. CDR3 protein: CATQRGHAGNEQFF. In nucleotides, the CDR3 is TGTGCCACCCAGCGTGGCCATGCGGGCAATGAGCAGTTCTTC.

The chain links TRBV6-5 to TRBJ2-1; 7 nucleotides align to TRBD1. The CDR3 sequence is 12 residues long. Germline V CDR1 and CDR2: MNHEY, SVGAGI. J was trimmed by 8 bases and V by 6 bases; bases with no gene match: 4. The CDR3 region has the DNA TGTGCCAGCAGATCAACAGGGGATGAGCAGTTCTTC. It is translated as CASRSTGDEQFF.

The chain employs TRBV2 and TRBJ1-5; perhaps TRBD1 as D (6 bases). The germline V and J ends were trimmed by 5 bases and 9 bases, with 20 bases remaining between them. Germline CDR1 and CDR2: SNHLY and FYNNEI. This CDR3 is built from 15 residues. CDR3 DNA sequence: TGTGCCAGCAGTTACCAGACAGGAGGCGATTTGCCCCAGCATTTT. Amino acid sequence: CASSYQTGGDLPQHF. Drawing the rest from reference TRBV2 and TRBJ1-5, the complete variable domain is EPEVTQTPSHQVTQMGQEVILRCVPISNHLYFYWYRQILGQKVEFLVSFYNNEISEKSEIFDDQFSVERPDGSNFTLKIRSTKLEDSAMYFCASSYQTGGDLPQHFGDGTRLSIL.

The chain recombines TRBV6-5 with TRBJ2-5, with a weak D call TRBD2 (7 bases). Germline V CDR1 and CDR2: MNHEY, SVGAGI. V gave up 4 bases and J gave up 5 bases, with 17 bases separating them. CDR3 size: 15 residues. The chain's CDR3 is CASSLLGGGAETQYF. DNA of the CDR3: TGTGCCAGCAGTTTGTTAGGGGGGGGAGCGGAGACCCAGTACTTC.

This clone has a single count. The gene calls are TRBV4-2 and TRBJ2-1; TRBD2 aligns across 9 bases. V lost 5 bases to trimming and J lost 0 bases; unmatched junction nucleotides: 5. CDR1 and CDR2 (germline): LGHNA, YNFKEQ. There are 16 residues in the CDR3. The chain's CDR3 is CASSSERGDSYNEQFF. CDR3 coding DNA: TGTGCCAGCAGCAGTGAGCGGGGGGACTCCTACAATGAGCAGTTCTTC.

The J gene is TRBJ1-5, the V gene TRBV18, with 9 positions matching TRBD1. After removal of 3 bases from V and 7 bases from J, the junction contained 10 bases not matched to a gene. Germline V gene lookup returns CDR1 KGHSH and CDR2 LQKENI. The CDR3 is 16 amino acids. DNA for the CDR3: TGTGCCAGCTCACCCAGCGTGGACAGGGGAGAACAGCCCCAGCATTTT. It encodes CASSPSVDRGEQPQHF.

The CDR3 region is CASDRGSDTQYF. The CDR3 DNA reads as TGTGCCTCGGACAGGGGGTCAGATACGCAGTATTTT. V and J are TRBV28 and TRBJ2-3; 10 bases fit TRBD1. The germline V gene encodes CDR1 MDHEN and CDR2 SYDVKM. V gave up 11 bases and J gave up 4 bases; unmatched junction bases: 3. The length of the CDR3 is 12 residues.

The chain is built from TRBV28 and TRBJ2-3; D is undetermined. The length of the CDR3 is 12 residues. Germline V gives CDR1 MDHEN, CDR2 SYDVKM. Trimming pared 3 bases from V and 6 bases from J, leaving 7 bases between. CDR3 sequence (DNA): TGTGCCAGCAGTTTGCGTCGGGATACGCAGTATTTT. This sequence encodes CASSLRRDTQYF.

The CDR3 region is CASSQGRLGAQYF. As DNA, the CDR3 is TGTGCCAGCAGCCAAGGTCGCCTAGGGGCGCAGTATTTT. The genes are TRBV3-1 (or the pseudogene TRBV3-2) and TRBJ2-3; D possibly corresponds to TRBD1 (5 bases). Germline V gene data show CDR1 as LGHDT and CDR2 as YNNKEL (reference sequence). The CDR3 extends over 13 amino acids. V was clipped by 1 base and J by 10 bases, with 12 bases between them.

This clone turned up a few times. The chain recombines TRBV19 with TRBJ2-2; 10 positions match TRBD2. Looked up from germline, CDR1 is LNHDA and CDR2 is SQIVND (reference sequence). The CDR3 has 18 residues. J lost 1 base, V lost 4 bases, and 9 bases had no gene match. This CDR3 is CASSRSGGAGWNTGELFF. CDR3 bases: TGTGCCAGTAGTAGAAGCGGGGGGGCTGGGTGGAACACCGGGGAGCTGTTTTTT. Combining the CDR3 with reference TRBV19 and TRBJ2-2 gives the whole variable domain DGGITQSPKYLFRKEGQNVTLSCEQNLNHDAMYWYRQDPGQGLRLIYYSQIVNDFQKGDIAEGYSVSREKKESFPLTVTSAQKNPTAFYLCASSRSGGAGWNTGELFFGEGSRLTVL.

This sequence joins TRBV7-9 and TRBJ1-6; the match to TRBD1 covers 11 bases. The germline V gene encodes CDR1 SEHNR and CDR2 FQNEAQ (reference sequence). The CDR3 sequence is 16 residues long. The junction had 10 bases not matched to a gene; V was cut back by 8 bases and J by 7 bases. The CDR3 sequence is CASQILRDRGNSPLHF. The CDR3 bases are TGTGCCAGCCAAATCCTCCGGGACAGGGGGAATTCACCCCTCCACTTT.

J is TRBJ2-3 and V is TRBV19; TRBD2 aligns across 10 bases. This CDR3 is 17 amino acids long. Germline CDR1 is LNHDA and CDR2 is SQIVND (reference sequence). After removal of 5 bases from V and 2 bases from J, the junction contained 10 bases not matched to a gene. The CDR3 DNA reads TGTGCCAGTAGTCGCCTGGTAGCGGGGGGCATCACAGATACGCAGTATTTT. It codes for CASSRLVAGGITDTQYF.

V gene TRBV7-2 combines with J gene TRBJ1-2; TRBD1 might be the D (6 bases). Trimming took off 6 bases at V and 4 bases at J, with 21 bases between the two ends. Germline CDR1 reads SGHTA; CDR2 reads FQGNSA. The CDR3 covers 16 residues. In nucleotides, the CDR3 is TGTGCCAGCAGGGATTTAGGGGGGAGGGGTACCTATGGCTACACCTTC. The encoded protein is CASRDLGGRGTYGYTF.

CDR3 amino acids: CAGVRDRDYGYTF. CDR3 in DNA: TGTGCCGGGGTACGGGACAGGGACTATGGCTACACCTTC. V is TRBV30 and J is TRBJ1-2; 9 bases are shared with TRBD1. This CDR3 contains 13 residues. Germline-derived CDR1 and CDR2 are GTSNPN and SVGIG (reference sequence). Losses at the gene ends were 8 bases for V and 3 bases for J; bases not matched to a gene: 7.